This T cell receptor (beta chain) was found in a study of blood T cell repertoires in COVID-19. The CDR3 spans 17 residues. After removal of 5 bases from V and 3 bases from J, the junction contained 12 bases not matched to a gene. The germline gives CDR1 SGHVS, CDR2 FQNEAQ. Sequencing used immunoSEQ multiplex PCR; TCRdb keeps in-frame clones, though not all of them. The sample yields over 200,000 clones, more than 80% seen once. The sequenced material came from PBMCs or T cells enriched from blood (not recorded which). The source of this sequence is a man aged 25-45 years who had recovered from COVID-19. The chain uses TRBV7-8 and TRBJ1-3, with 8 nucleotides matching TRBD1. This CDR3 is CASSPWTGKEGGNTIYF. The CDR3 DNA reads TGTGCCAGCAGCCCTTGGACAGGGAAGGAAGGTGGAAACACCATATATTTT.